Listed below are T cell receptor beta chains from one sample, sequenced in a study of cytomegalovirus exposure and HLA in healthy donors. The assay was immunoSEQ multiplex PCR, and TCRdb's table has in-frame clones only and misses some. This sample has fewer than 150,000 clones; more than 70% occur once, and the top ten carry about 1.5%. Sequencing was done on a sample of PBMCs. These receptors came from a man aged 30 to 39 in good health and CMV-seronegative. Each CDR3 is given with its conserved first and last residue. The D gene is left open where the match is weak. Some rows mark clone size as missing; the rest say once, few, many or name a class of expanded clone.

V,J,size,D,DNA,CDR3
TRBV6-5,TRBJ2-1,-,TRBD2,TGTGCCAGCATCGAGACTAGCGGGCTTTACAATGAGCAGTTCTTC,CASIETSGLYNEQFF
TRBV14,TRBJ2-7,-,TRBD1,TGTGCCAGCAGCCAAGGAAGTAGGGGACAGGGGTACTTC,CASSQGSRGQGYF
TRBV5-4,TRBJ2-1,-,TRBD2,TGTGCCAGCAGCTTGGGGACTAGCGGGAATGATGAGCAGTTCTTC,CASSLGTSGNDEQFF
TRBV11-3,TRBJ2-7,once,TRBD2,TGTGCCAGCAGCTTCACTAGCGGGGGGGCTGTGGGCGAGCAGTACTTC,CASSFTSGGAVGEQYF
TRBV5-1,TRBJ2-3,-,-,TGCGCCAGCAGCTATTCGACAGGAGCAGATACGCAGTATTTT,CASSYSTGADTQYF
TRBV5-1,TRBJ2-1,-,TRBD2,TGCGCCAGCTTTCCTCTAGCGGGAGCTTACGATGAGCAGTTCTTC,CASFPLAGAYDEQFF
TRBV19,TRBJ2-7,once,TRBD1,TGTGCCAGTAGTATATACGACAGGGGGCTCCCTTACGAGCAGTACTTC,CASSIYDRGLPYEQYF
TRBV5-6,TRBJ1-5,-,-,TGTGCCAGCAGCCTTTTTGGGGCAACCCAAGGGAGCAATCAGCCCCAGCATTTT,CASSLFGATQGSNQPQHF
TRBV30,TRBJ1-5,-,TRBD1,TGTGCCTGGACGGGACAGCCTAATCAGCCCCAGCATTTT,CAWTGQPNQPQHF
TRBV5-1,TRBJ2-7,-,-,TGCGCCAGCAGCTTGAGTCTCACGCGAATTAACGAGCAGTACTTC,CASSLSLTRINEQYF
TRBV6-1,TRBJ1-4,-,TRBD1,TGTGCCAGCGACCCGGGACAGGGTAATGAAAAACTGTTTTTT,CASDPGQGNEKLFF
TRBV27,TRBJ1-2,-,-,TGTGCCAGCAGGAGGGAGGGATCAGACCTCTATGGCTACACCTTC,CASRREGSDLYGYTF
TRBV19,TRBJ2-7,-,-,TGTGCCAGTAGTAGCGGAGGCCACGAGCAGTACTTC,CASSSGGHEQYF
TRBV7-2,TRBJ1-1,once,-,TGTGCCAGCAGCTTAGAAATAGGAGGCGTGAACACTGAAGCTTTCTTT,CASSLEIGGVNTEAFF
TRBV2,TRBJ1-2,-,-,TGTGCCAGCAGTCTTGACAGAGTCTATGGCTACACCTTC,CASSLDRVYGYTF
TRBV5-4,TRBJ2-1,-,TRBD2,TGTGCCAGCAGCAATACAGCGGGAAGATCCTACAATGAGCAGTTCTTC,CASSNTAGRSYNEQFF
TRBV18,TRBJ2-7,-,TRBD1,TGTGCCAGCTCACCTCCTACCGGGACAGGGGAAACCTACGAGCAGTACTTC,CASSPPTGTGETYEQYF
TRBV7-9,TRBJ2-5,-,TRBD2,TGTGCCAGCAGCGAACGGACTAGTCATGAGACCCAGTACTTC,CASSERTSHETQYF
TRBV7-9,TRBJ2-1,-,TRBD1,TGTGCCAGCAGCCCCGGCCGGGACAGGGTTGGCAATGAGCAGTTCTTC,CASSPGRDRVGNEQFF
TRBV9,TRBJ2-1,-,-,TGTGCCAGCAGCCCAGATTCTCTAGCGTTATTCTACAATGAGCAGTTCTTC,CASSPDSLALFYNEQFF
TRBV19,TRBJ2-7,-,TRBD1,TGTGCCAGTAGTATCGAGGTGGGACAGTCATACGAGCAGTACTTC,CASSIEVGQSYEQYF
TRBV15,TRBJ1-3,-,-,TGTGCCACCAGCAGAGAGGGTGGAGGCTCTGGAAACACCATATATTTT,CATSREGGGSGNTIYF
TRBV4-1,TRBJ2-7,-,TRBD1,TGCGCCAGCAGCCAGGGACAGCTAGCCTACGAGCAGTACTTC,CASSQGQLAYEQYF
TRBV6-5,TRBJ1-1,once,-,TGTGCCAGCAGCGATACAGGGTTGACTTTCTTT,CASSDTGLTFF
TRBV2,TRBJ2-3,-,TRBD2,TGTGCCAGCACCGACACGGGGGGGACTAGCGGAGATATCACAGATACGCAGTATTTT,CASTDTGGTSGDITDTQYF
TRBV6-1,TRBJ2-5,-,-,TGTGCCAGCAGGCTAGCGCCACAAGAGACCCAGTACTTC,CASRLAPQETQYF
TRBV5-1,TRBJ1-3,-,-,TGCGCCAGCAGCCAAGCGGACGGCGGCTCTGGAAACACCATATATTTT,CASSQADGGSGNTIYF
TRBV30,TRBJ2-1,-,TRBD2,TGTGCCTGGAATCGCGGGGGTAGCGGGTACCACAATGAGCAGTTCTTC,CAWNRGGSGYHNEQFF
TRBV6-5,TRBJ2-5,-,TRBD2,TGTGCCAGCAGTCCTCTAGCGGGAGAAGAGACCCAGTACTTC,CASSPLAGEETQYF
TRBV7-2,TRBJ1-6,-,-,TGTGCCAGCAGCCCCGGGACTAATAATTCACCCCTCCACTTT,CASSPGTNNSPLHF
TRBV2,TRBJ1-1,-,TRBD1,TGTGCCAGCAGTAAGGGACAGTCGAACACTGAAGCTTTCTTT,CASSKGQSNTEAFF
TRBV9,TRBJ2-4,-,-,TGTGCCAGCAGCGGAGAGGGGGACATTCAGTACTTC,CASSGEGDIQYF
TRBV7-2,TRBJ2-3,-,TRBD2,TGTGCCAGCAGCCAGACTAACAAACTAGCGGGAGGGGCTACGCAGTATTTT,CASSQTNKLAGGATQYF
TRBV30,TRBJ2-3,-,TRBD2,TGTGCCTGGGCCCCGGGACTAAGCACAGATACGCAGTATTTT,CAWAPGLSTDTQYF